This T cell receptor beta chain was observed in a study of CD8 T cells in ankylosing spondylitis. Study-level findings and limits: For ankylosing spondylitis blood, a TCR beta motif of about eight highly homologous variants appeared characteristic.

MiXCR, applied by TCRdb to the 5' RACE reads, yields one record per CDR3 protein. The sample records 350,000 to 550,000 distinct CDR3 sequences, about 24% being singletons. About this clonotype: Antigen: not known.

V lost 2 bases and J lost 3, with 8 bases in between. Germline lookup yields CDR1 DFQATT and CDR2 SNEGSKA (reference sequence). The CDR3 contains 13 residues. The material sequenced was blood, either unsorted or a sorted T cell fraction (not recorded which). The V call is TRBV20-1, the J call TRBJ1-5, with a possible D match to TRBD1 (5 bases). The receptor was derived from a male donor with ankylosing spondylitis. As DNA, the CDR3 is TGCAGTGCTAGATGGGGGATCAATCAGCCCCAGCATTTT. Translating it yields CSARWGINQPQHF.